This T cell receptor (beta chain) was obtained from a study of T cell responses to AZD1222 COVID-19 vaccine. Whole-study results and caveats: Targets within unmutated variant regions were reportedly found for nearly half of spike-specific TCRs. Repertoires were collected only later (after the peak T cell response had occurred).

Trimming took off 1 base at V and 8 bases at J, with 14 bases between the two ends. CDR1 is GTSNPN, CDR2 SVGIG, per germline (reference sequence). CDR3 length: 13 residues. TCRdb's table, derived via immunoSEQ multiplex PCR, lists solely in-frame clones and lacks some. Of 130,000 or so clones listed, approximately 93% are singletons. Concerning this clone: Its antigen is undetermined.

The rearrangement links TRBV30 to TRBJ1-2; D may be TRBD1 (5 bases). The source of this sequence is an adult in good health. This sample comprised peripheral blood, obtained on day 0 of MenACWY control vaccination. The DNA of the CDR3 is TGTGCCTGGAGTGGGGACCGACTCAGAGGCTACACCTTC. Translation: CAWSGDRLRGYTF.